Each of the 26 T cell receptor beta chains below was sequenced from the same sample in a study of blood T cell repertoires in COVID-19. Sequenced by immunoSEQ multiplex PCR; TCRdb stores in-frame clones only, minus some. This sample has about 100,000 clones, with approximately 83% found just once. Sequenced material: peripheral blood. The receptors come from a woman aged 80 or over with active or convalescent COVID-19.

J is TRBJ1-3 and V is TRBV28, with D hard to call. The CDR3 extends over 15 amino acids. CDR1 is MDHEN, CDR2 SYDVKM, per germline. V shed 8 bases and J shed 4 bases, with 18 bases lying between them. The CDR3 DNA follows: TGTGCCAGCTCTGAGTTCCCCTCGGGAGGAAACACCATATATTTT. Translation gives CASSEFPSGGNTIYF.

The chain couples TRBV9 to TRBJ1-2; 7 bases map to TRBD1. The CDR3 has 13 amino acids. Per the germline V gene, CDR1 is SGDLS and CDR2 is YYNGEE. V was clipped by 2 bases and J by 7 bases; unmatched bases: 5. CDR3 bases: TGTGCCAGCAGCGTTTATCCAGGGGGTGGCTACACCTTC. This sequence encodes CASSVYPGGGYTF.

The chain joins TRBV20-1 to TRBJ1-2; a possible D gene is TRBD1 (5 bases). This CDR3 has 11 amino acids. Germline values: CDR1 DFQATT, CDR2 SNEGSKA (reference sequence). The ends were cut back, 3 bases at V and 9 bases at J, with 11 bases in the middle. CDR3 protein: CSARETASYTF. The DNA of the CDR3 is TGCAGTGCTAGGGAGACAGCCAGCTACACCTTC.

This clone was recorded once. The chain couples TRBV11-3 to TRBJ1-1, with D perhaps TRBD1 (6 bases). The CDR3 is made up of 12 amino acids. V shed 5 bases and J shed 8 bases, with 12 bases lying between them. The germline V gene has CDR1 SGHNT and CDR2 YENEEA. This chain's CDR3 is CASSAGTPEAFF. CDR3 DNA sequence: TGTGCCAGCAGCGCCGGGACACCCGAAGCTTTCTTT.

The chain combines TRBV6-5 with TRBJ2-6; D is ambiguous. The germline V and J ends were trimmed by 6 bases and 6 bases, with 12 bases remaining between them. The CDR3 is 14 residues long. Germline lookup yields CDR1 MNHEY and CDR2 SVGAGI. The CDR3, as DNA: TGTGCCAGCAGAAGCCTCCGTGCGGCCAACGTCCTGACTTTC. Amino acids: CASRSLRAANVLTF.

CDR3 nucleotide sequence: TGTGCCAGCAGCCGGGGGGGGCGCTTCTATAATTCACCCCTCCACTTT. This codes for CASSRGGRFYNSPLHF. This rearrangement joins TRBV7-8 to TRBJ1-6; D may be TRBD1 (6 bases). V lost 5 bases and J lost 3, with 14 bases in between. The CDR3 covers 16 residues. Germline CDR1 and CDR2: SGHVS and FQNEAQ.

This clone was observed a handful of times. This sequence joins TRBV3-1 (or the pseudogene TRBV3-2) and TRBJ2-1, with unresolved D. V gave up 0 bases and J gave up 9 bases, with 9 bases separating them. Germline V gene sequence: CDR1 LGHDT, CDR2 YNNKEL (reference sequence). This CDR3 spans 13 amino acids. The CDR3 loop is CASSQDRRSEQFF. The CDR3 DNA follows: TGTGCCAGCAGCCAAGATCGTAGAAGTGAGCAGTTCTTC.

The chain couples TRBV19 to TRBJ1-1; the D is unclear. The germline CDR1 and CDR2 sequences are LNHDA and SQIVND (reference sequence). This CDR3 has 13 amino acids. Trimming took 7 bases from V and 5 from J, leaving 14 bases between them. The CDR3 region is CASTDTRGTEAFF. In DNA form, the CDR3 reads TGTGCCAGTACTGACACTCGGGGTACTGAAGCTTTCTTT.

This clone occurred a few times. This chain links TRBV11-2 with TRBJ1-1; D gene uncertain. Germline assignment: CDR1 SGHAT and CDR2 FQNNGV. The CDR3 length is 14 residues. Trimming took off 0 bases at V and 8 bases at J, with 13 bases between the two ends. Written as DNA, the CDR3 is TGTGCCAGCAGCTTAGATCCTGGGCGGGGAGAAGCTTTCTTT. This translates into CASSLDPGRGEAFF. The variable domain in full, with the rest retrieved from reference TRBV11-2 and TRBJ1-1, is EAGVAQSPRYKIIEKRQSVAFWCNPISGHATLYWYQQILGQGPKLLIQFQNNGVVDDSQLPKDRFSAERLKGVDSTLKIQPAKLEDSAVYLCASSLDPGRGEAFFGQGTRLTVV.

This chain joins TRBV7-2 and TRBJ1-1, with D uncertain. Germline V gene data show CDR1 as SGHTA and CDR2 as FQGNSA. The CDR3 loop spans 16 amino acids. Between the trimmed V and J ends, which lost 1 base and 0 bases, there was a span of 12 bases. The CDR3, as DNA: TGTGCCAGCAGCTTAGTGCGGGGTGGTTTGAACACTGAAGCTTTCTTT. This encodes CASSLVRGGLNTEAFF.

The chain is built from TRBV5-4 and TRBJ2-2, with TRBD2 identical over 8 bases. This CDR3 is built from 14 residues. CDR1 and CDR2 (germline): SGHNT, YYREEE (reference sequence). Losses at the gene ends were 3 bases for V and 2 bases for J; bases not matched to a gene: 0. CDR3 in DNA: TGTGCCAGCAGCTGGACTAGCAACACCGGGGAGCTGTTTTTT. Its protein product is CASSWTSNTGELFF.

The CDR3 DNA is TGCGCCAGCAGCTCAGGGTATTCACCCCTCCACTTT. Protein product: CASSSGYSPLHF. V gene TRBV5-1 combines with J gene TRBJ1-6, with D possibly TRBD1 on 5 matching bases. Germline V CDR1 and CDR2: SGHRS, YFSETQ. This CDR3 spans 12 amino acids. Trimming removed 3 bases from V and 8 bases from J, with 6 bases in between.

The chain recombines TRBV7-8 with TRBJ1-5, with TRBD1 matching over 10 bases. CDR1 is SGHVS, CDR2 FQNEAQ, per germline. V shed 5 bases and J 3 bases; nucleotides not matched to a gene: 10. CDR3 length: 17 residues. This chain's CDR3 is CASSLPGQGIFNQPQHF. DNA for the CDR3: TGTGCCAGCAGCCTGCCGGGACAGGGGATCTTCAATCAGCCCCAGCATTTT.

The genes are TRBV9 and TRBJ1-5; D might be TRBD1 (5 bases). CDR3 length: 15 residues. Germline V lookup: CDR1 SGDLS, CDR2 YYNGEE. Trimming stripped 0 bases from V and 4 bases from J, with 11 bases between. The CDR3 coding sequence is TGTGCCAGCAGCGTAGCCGGGGGTAGGAATCAGCCCCAGCATTTT. The encoded protein is CASSVAGGRNQPQHF.

The chain is built from TRBV12-3 or TRBV12-4 and TRBJ2-7, with 9 bases that match TRBD1. The CDR3 is made up of 12 amino acids. V lost 6 bases to trimming and J lost 4 bases; unmatched junction nucleotides: 1. The CDR3 loop is CASRTGGYEQYF. The CDR3 bases are TGTGCCAGCAGGACAGGGGGATACGAGCAGTACTTC.

This clone is medium-sized in the sample. V and J are TRBV28 and TRBJ2-2, with 12 positions matching TRBD2. V dropped 10 bases and J dropped 4; count of bases not matched to a gene: 7. CDR3 length: 15 residues. The germline V gene encodes CDR1 MDHEN and CDR2 SYDVKM. DNA of the CDR3: TGTGCCACCCTAGCGGGGGGGCCTCCCACCGGGGAGCTGTTTTTT. Its translation: CATLAGGPPTGELFF.

J is TRBJ2-5 and V is TRBV6-5, with TRBD2 identical over 7 bases. The CDR3 runs to 14 residues. Trimming cost V 8 bases and J 5 bases; bases outside gene matches: 11. Germline CDR1 MNHEY, CDR2 SVGAGI. The CDR3 spells CASQKTSVVETQYF. Here the CDR3 DNA reads TGTGCCAGCCAAAAAACTAGCGTTGTTGAGACCCAGTACTTC.

Written as DNA, the CDR3 is TGTGCCAGCAGCTTAAGAGGAAATCAGCCCCAGCATTTT. This codes for CASSLRGNQPQHF. The genes are TRBV7-2 and TRBJ1-5; D uncertain. With 2 bases removed from V and 4 bases from J, the gap between germline ends came to 6 bases. Germline V gene data show CDR1 as SGHTA and CDR2 as FQGNSA. This CDR3 comprises 13 residues.

This sequence joins TRBV30 and TRBJ2-7; D might be TRBD1 (5 bases). V was clipped by 2 bases and J by 6 bases, with 14 bases between them. Germline CDR1 is GTSNPN and CDR2 is SVGIG (reference sequence). This CDR3 has 13 amino acids. This CDR3 is CAWSLRAVSEQYF. In nucleotides, the CDR3 is TGTGCCTGGAGTCTCAGGGCAGTAAGCGAGCAGTACTTC.

This clone was seen a single time. The V gene is TRBV5-3, the J gene TRBJ1-5, with 7 bases identical to TRBD1. TRBV5-3 has ORF status, its function being uncertain. This CDR3 is 15 amino acids long. Trimming at V came to 2 bases and at J to 4 bases, leaving 6 bases not matched to a gene. CDR3 region: CARSFDRVPNQPQHF. CDR3 DNA sequence: TGTGCCAGAAGCTTCGACAGGGTTCCGAATCAGCCCCAGCATTTT.

This rearrangement joins TRBV7-2 to TRBJ1-5, with TRBD1 as a possible D gene (6 bases). The ends were cut back, 5 bases at V and 5 bases at J, with 13 bases in the middle. CDR3 length equals 14 residues. Germline V lookup: CDR1 SGHTA, CDR2 FQGNSA. The CDR3 is CASSADRSHQPQHF. As DNA, the CDR3 is TGTGCCAGCAGCGCCGACAGGTCCCATCAGCCCCAGCATTTT.

The gene calls are TRBV29-1 and TRBJ2-7; 8 nucleotides line up with TRBD1. The CDR3 is made up of 12 amino acids. Losses at the gene ends were 7 bases for V and 2 bases for J; bases not matched to a gene: 4. Germline-derived CDR1 and CDR2 are SQVTM and ANQGSEA. CDR3 loop: CSAGQGTYEQYF. CDR3 nucleotides: TGCAGCGCCGGACAGGGTACCTACGAGCAGTACTTC.

A few counts support this clone. The V and J genes are TRBV7-9 and TRBJ2-2; 8 nucleotides align to TRBD2. Germline CDR1 reads SEHNR; CDR2 reads FQNEAQ (reference sequence). The CDR3 runs to 16 residues. V lost 3 bases, J lost 0 bases, and 3 bases stayed unmatched. CDR3: CASSFGRATNTGELFF. Here the CDR3 DNA reads TGTGCCAGCAGCTTCGGGAGGGCTACGAACACCGGGGAGCTGTTTTTT.

The chain joins TRBV5-1 to TRBJ1-2; D uncertain. Trimming took 4 bases from V and 1 from J, leaving 14 bases between them. CDR3 length: 15 amino acids. Per germline, CDR1 SGHRS and CDR2 YFSETQ. The CDR3 DNA is TGCGCCAGCAGCCCGTCCCTACTCTTTAACTATGGCTACACCTTC. Protein product: CASSPSLLFNYGYTF. Full variable domain (outside the CDR3, taken from reference TRBV5-1 and TRBJ1-2): KAGVTQTPRYLIKTRGQQVTLSCSPISGHRSVSWYQQTPGQGLQFLFEYFSETQRNKGNFPGRFSGRQFSNSRSEMNVSTLELGDSALYLCASSPSLLFNYGYTFGSGTRLTVV.

The chain combines TRBV2 with TRBJ2-7; D perhaps matches TRBD1 (6 bases). The CDR3 spans 17 residues. Trimming pared 6 bases from V and 2 bases from J, leaving 23 bases between. Germline lookup yields CDR1 SNHLY and CDR2 FYNNEI. DNA for the CDR3: TGTGCCAGCAGCGATGACTTACCCGGGACAATCGCCTACGAGCAGTACTTC. Amino acids: CASSDDLPGTIAYEQYF.

In the case of this clone: This sample includes further DNA sequences coding for the same CDR3. The rearrangement joins TRBV18 to TRBJ2-5; no clear D. In germline, CDR1 is KGHSH, CDR2 LQKENI. Trimming left V 6 bases short and J 3 bases short, with 5 bases between. This CDR3 comprises 11 residues. The CDR3, as DNA: TGTGCCAGCTCGGCCGAAGAGACCCAGTACTTC. Residues: CASSAEETQYF. Complete variable domain (other parts from reference TRBV18 and TRBJ2-5): NAGVMQNPRHLVRRRGQEARLRCSPMKGHSHVYWYRQLPEEGLKFMVYLQKENIIDESGMPKERFSAEFPKEGPSILRIQQVVRGDSAAYFCASSAEETQYFGPGTRLLVL.